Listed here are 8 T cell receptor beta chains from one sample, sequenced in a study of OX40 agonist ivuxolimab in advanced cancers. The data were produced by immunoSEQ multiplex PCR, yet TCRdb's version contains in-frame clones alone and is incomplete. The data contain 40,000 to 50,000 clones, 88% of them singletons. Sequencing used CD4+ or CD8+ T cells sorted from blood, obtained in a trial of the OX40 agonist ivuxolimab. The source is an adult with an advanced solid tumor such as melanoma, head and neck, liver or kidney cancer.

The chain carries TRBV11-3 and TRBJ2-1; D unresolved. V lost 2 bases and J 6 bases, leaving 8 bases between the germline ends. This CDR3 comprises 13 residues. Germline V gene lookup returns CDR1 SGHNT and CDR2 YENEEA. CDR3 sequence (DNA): TGTGCCAGCAGCTTACTAGAAGCCAATGAGCAGTTCTTC. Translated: CASSLLEANEQFF.

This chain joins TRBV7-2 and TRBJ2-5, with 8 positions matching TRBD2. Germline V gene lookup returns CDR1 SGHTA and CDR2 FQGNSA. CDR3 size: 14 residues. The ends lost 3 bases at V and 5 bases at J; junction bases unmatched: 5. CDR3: CASSFAGGGETQYF. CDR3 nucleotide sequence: TGTGCCAGCAGCTTTGCGGGGGGAGGGGAGACCCAGTACTTC.

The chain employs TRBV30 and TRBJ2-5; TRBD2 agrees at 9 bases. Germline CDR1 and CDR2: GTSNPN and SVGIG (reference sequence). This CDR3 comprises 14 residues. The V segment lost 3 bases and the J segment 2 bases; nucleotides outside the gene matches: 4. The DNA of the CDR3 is TGTGCCTGGAGGTCAGCGGGAGGACAAGAGACCCAGTACTTC. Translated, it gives CAWRSAGGQETQYF. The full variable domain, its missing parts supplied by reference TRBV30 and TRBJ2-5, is SQTIHQWPATLVQPVGSPLSLECTVEGTSNPNLYWYRQAAGRGLQLLFYSVGIGQISSEVPQNLSASRPQDRQFILSSKKLLLSDSGFYLCAWRSAGGQETQYFGPGTRLLVL.

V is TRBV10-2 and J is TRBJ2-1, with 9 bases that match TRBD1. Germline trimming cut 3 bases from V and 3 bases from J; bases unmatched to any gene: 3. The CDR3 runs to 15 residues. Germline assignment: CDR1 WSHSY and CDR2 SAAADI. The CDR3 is CASSEQGADYNEQFF. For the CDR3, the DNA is TGCGCCAGCAGTGAACAGGGGGCGGACTACAATGAGCAGTTCTTC.

CDR3 region: CASSPPNYGYTF. The CDR3, as DNA: TGTGCCAGCAGTCCCCCTAACTATGGCTACACCTTC. V gene TRBV6-1 combines with J gene TRBJ1-2, with D unresolved. V lost 5 bases and J 0 bases, leaving 4 bases between the germline ends. Germline CDR1 MNHNS, CDR2 SASEGT. This CDR3 is built from 12 residues.

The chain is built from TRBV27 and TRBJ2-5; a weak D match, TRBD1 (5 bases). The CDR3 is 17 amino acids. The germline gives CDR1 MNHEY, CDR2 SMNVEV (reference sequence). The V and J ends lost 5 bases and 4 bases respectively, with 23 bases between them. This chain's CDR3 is CASSHFLAGRDGETQYF. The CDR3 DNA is TGTGCCAGCAGTCACTTCTTAGCAGGGCGTGATGGAGAGACCCAGTACTTC.

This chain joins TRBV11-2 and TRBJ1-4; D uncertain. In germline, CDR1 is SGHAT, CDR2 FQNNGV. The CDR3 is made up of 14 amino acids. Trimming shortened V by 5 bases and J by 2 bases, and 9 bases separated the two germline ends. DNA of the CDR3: TGTGCCAGCAGCCTGGGAGGGACTAATGAAAAACTGTTTTTT. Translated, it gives CASSLGGTNEKLFF.

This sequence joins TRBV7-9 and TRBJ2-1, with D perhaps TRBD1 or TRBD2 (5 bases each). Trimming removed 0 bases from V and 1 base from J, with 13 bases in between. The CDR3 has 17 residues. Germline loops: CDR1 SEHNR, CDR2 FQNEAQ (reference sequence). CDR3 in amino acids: CASSLASRGGSYNEQFF. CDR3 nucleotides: TGTGCCAGCAGCTTAGCGTCCCGGGGCGGATCCTACAATGAGCAGTTCTTC.